The 3 T cell receptor beta chains presented below share a single source sample, sequenced in a study of cytomegalovirus exposure and HLA in healthy donors (TCRdb year 2017). The library was made by the immunoSEQ multiplex PCR assay. For the multiplex PCR, a mixture combining 60 forward primers for TCR Vbeta segments and 13 reverse primers for TCR Jbeta segments was used. TCRdb's version of the immuneACCESS table is confined to in-frame rearrangements and falls short of the full clone set. An unresolved V gene accounts for under half of the shortfall where checked; the remainder is of unknown origin. For this sample there are approximately 220,000 clones; about 80% appear just once. The ten top clones hold 1.5% to 2% of the sample. Sequencing was carried out using PBMCs. The receptors stem from a man between 18 and 35 years old in good health and CMV-seronegative.

The V gene is TRBV15, the J gene TRBJ2-5; tentatively, D is TRBD2 (6 bases). Germline values: CDR1 LNHNV, CDR2 YYDKDF (reference sequence). V lost 3 bases to trimming and J lost 4 bases, with 21 bases between them. The CDR3 loop spans 17 amino acids. CDR3: CATSSSLGAPGGETQYF. Here the CDR3 DNA reads TGTGCCACCAGCAGTTCCCTTGGGGCCCCCGGGGGAGAGACCCAGTACTTC.

The V gene is TRBV30, the J gene TRBJ2-5; TRBD1 aligns across 10 bases. The assigned J gene may be wrong: the sequence end matches TRBJ2-7 better. This CDR3 contains 14 residues. From germline, CDR1 is GTSNPN and CDR2 SVGIG (reference sequence). CDR3 coding DNA: TGTGCCTGGAGGGGACAGGGGCCCTACTACGAGCAGTACTTC. Protein: CAWRGQGPYYEQYF.

There are a few counts of this clone. The germline gene is not matched at one end of the junction; a read error may be the cause. The chain couples TRBV7-9 to TRBJ1-2; TRBD1 might be the D (5 bases). CDR1 and CDR2 from the germline V gene are SEHNR and FQNEAQ (reference sequence). The CDR3 sequence is 15 residues long. The CDR3 sequence: CSSSLIQGAINGYTF. CDR3 DNA: TGTTCCAGCAGCTTAATTCAGGGTGCGATCAATGGCTACACCTTC.